These 31 T cell receptor beta chains were all obtained from the same sample, sequenced in a study of blood T cell repertoires in COVID-19. The assay was immunoSEQ multiplex PCR, and TCRdb's table has in-frame clones only and misses some. The repertoire holds 150,000 to 200,000 clones, about 85% seen once, with around a fifth in the top ten. Sequencing was performed on peripheral blood. The receptors were gathered from a man in his fifties or sixties with active or convalescent COVID-19.

The genes are TRBV5-5 and TRBJ2-3; TRBD2 matches at 10 bases. There are 16 residues in the CDR3. CDR1 and CDR2 (germline): SGHKS, YYEKEE (reference sequence). V was clipped by 0 bases and J by 1 base; unmatched bases: 2. CDR3 sequence (DNA): TGTGCCAGCAGCTTGGGGACTAGCGGAGGCACAGATACGCAGTATTTT. This gives the protein CASSLGTSGGTDTQYF. Full variable domain (outside the CDR3, taken from reference TRBV5-5 and TRBJ2-3): DAGVTQSPTHLIKTRGQQVTLRCSPISGHKSVSWYQQVLGQGPQFIFQYYEKEERGRGNFPDRFSARQFPNYSSELNVNALLLGDSALYLCASSLGTSGGTDTQYFGPGTRLTVL.

This clone has only one observation. The CDR3 bases are TGTGCCACCAGCAGAGGGGAGGTAGCGGGGAAGAATGAGCAGTTCTTC. Protein sequence: CATSRGEVAGKNEQFF. The chain joins TRBV15 to TRBJ2-1; 8 positions agree with TRBD2. Trimming removed 1 base from V and 7 bases from J; junction bases left unmatched: 9. The CDR3 has 16 residues. Per the germline V gene, CDR1 is LNHNV and CDR2 is YYDKDF (reference sequence). Supplemented by reference TRBV15 and TRBJ2-1, the full variable domain reads DAMVIQNPRYQVTQFGKPVTLSCSQTLNHNVMYWYQQKSSQAPKLLFHYYDKDFNNEADTPDNFQSRRPNTSFCFLDIRSPGLGDTAMYLCATSRGEVAGKNEQFFGPGTRLTVL.

This chain's CDR3 is CASSLASARRGYTF. The CDR3 bases are TGTGCCAGCAGCTTAGCGTCGGCTAGACGTGGCTACACCTTC. This chain uses TRBV7-2 with TRBJ1-2; D is undetermined. CDR3 length equals 14 residues. V lost 0 bases, J lost 7 bases, and 12 bases lay in between. Germline-derived CDR1 and CDR2 are SGHTA and FQGNSA.

CDR3 DNA: TGTGCCAGCAGCTTGGACAGGGGCACCTACGAGCAGTACTTC. Residues: CASSLDRGTYEQYF. The rearrangement links TRBV7-2 to TRBJ2-7, with 9 bases lining up with TRBD1. The CDR3 runs to 14 residues. Germline CDR1 is SGHTA and CDR2 is FQGNSA. The V and J ends lost 3 bases and 2 bases, in that order; junction bases with no gene match: 2.

The rearrangement uses TRBV19 and TRBJ1-2; D possibly corresponds to TRBD1 (6 bases). Deletions cut 3 bases from V and 2 bases from J, with 7 bases between. Germline V lookup: CDR1 LNHDA, CDR2 SQIVND (reference sequence). This CDR3 region has 13 residues. This CDR3 is CASSIQGNYGYTF. The DNA of the CDR3 is TGTGCCAGTAGTATCCAGGGGAACTATGGCTACACCTTC.

This clone was seen at least ten times. The chain is built from TRBV5-1 and TRBJ1-4, with a possible D match to TRBD1 (6 bases). V was trimmed by 4 bases and J by 2 bases, leaving 9 bases between them. This CDR3 has 14 residues. Germline V CDR1 and CDR2: SGHRS, YFSETQ. The CDR3 coding sequence is TGCGCCAGCAGCCCAGGGGAGACTAATGAAAAACTGTTTTTT. Its translation: CASSPGETNEKLFF.

The genes are TRBV11-2 and TRBJ2-3; 10 bases are a match to TRBD2. This CDR3 spans 17 amino acids. Germline V gene sequence: CDR1 SGHAT, CDR2 FQNNGV. The J segment lost 5 bases and the V segment lost 5 bases, leaving 13 bases of the junction unmatched. This CDR3 reads CASSNLPSGGGRDTQYF. In DNA form, the CDR3 reads TGTGCCAGCAGCAACCTACCCAGCGGGGGGGGGAGAGATACGCAGTATTTT.

The chain combines TRBV20-1 with TRBJ2-1; D is perhaps TRBD2 (7 bases). Per the germline V gene, CDR1 is DFQATT and CDR2 is SNEGSKA (reference sequence). The CDR3 runs 12 residues. V lost 3 bases to trimming and J lost 8 bases, with 11 bases between them. CDR3 coding DNA: TGCAGTGCTAGTAAGGGGGGGCATGAGCAGTTCTTC. Translation gives CSASKGGHEQFF.

This clone was seen only once. The CDR3 DNA follows: TGTGCCAGCTTTCGCTCTGGAAACACCATATATTTT. Its translation: CASFRSGNTIYF. The genes are TRBV2 and TRBJ1-3; D unclear. V lost 8 bases and J 0 bases, leaving 5 bases between the germline ends. The germline V gene has CDR1 SNHLY and CDR2 FYNNEI. The CDR3 loop spans 12 amino acids.

The chain joins TRBV10-3 to TRBJ2-7, with TRBD2 identical over 16 bases. The ends lost 2 bases at V and 2 bases at J; junction bases unmatched: 3. Germline V CDR1 and CDR2: ENHRY, SYGVKD. The CDR3 totals 17 residues. DNA of the CDR3: TGTGCCATCAGTGAGCCGGGACTAGCGGGGGGGACCTACGAGCAGTACTTC. It is translated as CAISEPGLAGGTYEQYF.

The count of this clone is one. The V gene is TRBV27, the J gene TRBJ2-3; TRBD1 agrees at 9 bases. Germline CDR1 and CDR2: MNHEY and SMNVEV (reference sequence). The trim removed 7 bases at V and 2 bases at J, leaving 4 bases unmatched. This CDR3 comprises 14 residues. The CDR3 here is CASKRDRATDTQYF. CDR3 nucleotides: TGTGCCAGCAAACGGGACAGGGCCACAGATACGCAGTATTTT.

The chain couples TRBV5-1 to TRBJ1-2; no clear D. V lost 4 bases and J 6 bases, leaving 13 bases between the germline ends. Per the germline V gene, CDR1 is SGHRS and CDR2 is YFSETQ. The CDR3 runs 13 residues. DNA of the CDR3: TGCGCCAGCAGCGAGCAGGATACCCATGGCTACACCTTC. Its protein product is CASSEQDTHGYTF.

Of note for this clone: Mismatch with germline at one junction end may stem from a read error. The genes are TRBV4-2 and TRBJ1-5; D gene unclear. The length of the CDR3 is 13 residues. The germline V gene has CDR1 LGHNA and CDR2 YNFKEQ. Written as DNA, the CDR3 is TGTGCCAGCAGCCAAGATCTTGGAGGGAAACGCAATTTT. Protein product: CASSQDLGGKRNF.

This sequence joins TRBV29-1 and TRBJ1-1, with a possible D match to TRBD1 (5 bases). Trimming took 7 bases from V and 8 from J, leaving 17 bases between them. Germline assignment: CDR1 SQVTM and CDR2 ANQGSEA. The CDR3 length is 12 residues. CDR3 protein: CSADRGGFEAFF. The DNA for the CDR3 is TGCAGCGCAGACCGGGGGGGGTTCGAAGCTTTCTTT.

V is TRBV5-1 and J is TRBJ1-4, with 8 bases identical to TRBD1. Germline assignment: CDR1 SGHRS and CDR2 YFSETQ. The CDR3 totals 14 residues. V dropped 5 bases and J dropped 6; count of bases not matched to a gene: 6. CDR3 loop: CASRRQGSDEKLFF. In nucleotides, the CDR3 is TGCGCCAGCAGGAGACAGGGGTCGGATGAAAAACTGTTTTTT.

This chain joins TRBV24-1 and TRBJ1-2; D is unresolved. CDR3 size: 17 residues. The V gene lost 3 bases and the J gene lost 2 bases, with 18 bases spanning the gap. Germline CDR1 and CDR2: KGHDR and SFDVKD. The CDR3 bases are TGTGCCACCAGTGATCCCCGGCCGGGCCCGGGGAACTATGGCTACACCTTC. Translating it yields CATSDPRPGPGNYGYTF.

V is TRBV4-2 and J is TRBJ2-1, with 9 nucleotides matching TRBD2. From germline, CDR1 is LGHNA and CDR2 YNFKEQ. The CDR3 is made up of 15 amino acids. J gave up 5 bases and V 2 bases, and 4 bases lay outside the gene matches. DNA of the CDR3: TGTGCCAGCAGCCAACTAGCGGGGAGGAACAATGAGCAGTTCTTC. Residues: CASSQLAGRNNEQFF.

J is TRBJ2-6 and V is TRBV11-2, with a possible D match to TRBD1 (6 bases). The V end lost 4 bases, the J end lost 0 bases, and 10 bases lay between the germline ends. The CDR3 covers 16 residues. CDR1 and CDR2 from the germline V gene are SGHAT and FQNNGV. CDR3 sequence reads: CASSYRVVSGANVLTF. The DNA of the CDR3 is TGTGCCAGCAGCTACAGGGTGGTCTCTGGGGCCAACGTCCTGACTTTC.

This chain uses TRBV10-2 with TRBJ2-5; TRBD2 is a possible D gene (5 bases). The V and J ends lost 7 bases and 5 bases respectively, with 20 bases between them. In germline, CDR1 is WSHSY, CDR2 SAAADI. The CDR3 consists of 15 residues. The CDR3 DNA sequence: TGCGCCAGCAAACCTCCGGGAAACCTGGGCGAGACCCAGTACTTC. It translates to CASKPPGNLGETQYF.

CDR3 DNA: TGTGCCAGCAGCGGGGGGACAGGGCACGAGCAGTACTTC. Translation: CASSGGTGHEQYF. The chain joins TRBV5-4 to TRBJ2-7; 9 bases map to TRBD1. Trimming removed 4 bases from V and 5 bases from J; junction bases left unmatched: 4. Germline CDR1 is SGHNT and CDR2 is YYREEE (reference sequence). This CDR3 is 13 amino acids long.

V usage is TRBV6-1 and J usage is TRBJ1-1; TRBD1 is a possible D gene (5 bases). The V gene lost 3 bases and the J gene lost 12 bases, with 20 bases spanning the gap. In germline, CDR1 is MNHNS, CDR2 SASEGT. The CDR3 consists of 14 residues. CDR3 in DNA: TGTGCCAGCAGTGAGGGGGGTCCTAGGGTGTGGACTTTCTTT. Protein product: CASSEGGPRVWTFF.

With regard to this clone: Different DNA sequences within this sample yield the same CDR3. The rearrangement uses TRBV4-1 and TRBJ1-4, with 11 positions matching TRBD1. CDR1 is MGHRA, CDR2 YSYEKL, per germline. This CDR3 comprises 15 residues. With V trimmed by 2 bases and J by 8 bases, 4 bases remained unmatched. CDR3 loop: CASSQTGTGGEKLFF. Here the CDR3 DNA reads TGCGCCAGCAGCCAAACCGGGACAGGGGGAGAAAAACTGTTTTTT.

This chain links TRBV6-2 or TRBV6-3 with TRBJ1-3, with D unclear. CDR3 length: 17 amino acids. Trimming stripped 3 bases from V and 0 bases from J, with 15 bases between. In germline, CDR1 is MNHEY, CDR2 SVGEGT. DNA of the CDR3: TGTGCCAGCAGTTATGATGAAGCCTCCTCCTCTGGAAACACCATATATTTT. It yields the protein CASSYDEASSSGNTIYF.

V and J are TRBV19 and TRBJ1-4, with unresolved D. The CDR3 length is 15 residues. Per the germline V gene, CDR1 is LNHDA and CDR2 is SQIVND (reference sequence). Trimming shortened V by 9 bases and J by 0 bases, and 14 bases separated the two germline ends. This chain's CDR3 is CASRDPGTTNEKLFF. DNA for the CDR3: TGTGCCAGCCGCGACCCCGGGACAACTAATGAAAAACTGTTTTTT.

Written as DNA, the CDR3 is TGTGCCAGCTCACCATATGGCGGGGGGGCAGTTATCTACGAGCAGTACTTC. Its protein is CASSPYGGGAVIYEQYF. The chain couples TRBV18 to TRBJ2-7, with 9 bases fitting TRBD2. In germline, CDR1 is KGHSH, CDR2 LQKENI. The CDR3 is 17 residues long. The junction had 11 bases not matched to a gene; V was cut back by 2 bases and J by 3 bases.

This chain connects TRBV6-5 to TRBJ2-3; 13 positions agree with TRBD2. J was trimmed by 6 bases and V by 7 bases; bases with no gene match: 4. The germline V gene has CDR1 MNHEY and CDR2 SVGAGI. The CDR3 runs to 14 residues. The CDR3 sequence: CASTMTSGGDTQYF. The CDR3 DNA reads as TGTGCCAGCACCATGACTAGCGGGGGGGATACGCAGTATTTT.

Written as DNA, the CDR3 is TGTGCCAGCAGCTTGGGGACAGGAGCTTTCTTT. Translated: CASSLGTGAFF. The chain has TRBV5-4 and TRBJ1-1, with TRBD1 matching over 7 bases. The CDR3 extends over 11 amino acids. CDR1 is SGHNT and CDR2 is YYREEE in the germline V gene (reference sequence). V shed 0 bases, J shed 10 bases, and the junction held 0 bases outside the gene matches.

Points on this clone: The sample holds other DNA sequences that translate to the same CDR3. The chain is built from TRBV5-6 and TRBJ1-2; TRBD1 matches 10 bases. This CDR3 spans 14 amino acids. V shed 0 bases, J shed 8 bases, and the junction held 4 bases outside the gene matches. CDR1 is SGHDT and CDR2 is YYEEEE in the germline V gene. CDR3 in DNA: TGTGCCAGCAGCTTGGGACAGGGGGCGAGAGGCTACACCTTC. As protein: CASSLGQGARGYTF.

J is TRBJ1-2 and V is TRBV27; D possibly corresponds to TRBD1 (6 bases). CDR1 MNHEY and CDR2 SMNVEV come from the germline V gene (reference sequence). The CDR3 covers 13 residues. V was cut by 6 bases and J by 4 bases, with 12 bases left in between. CDR3 bases: TGTGCCAGCAGGCTAACAGGGTCCTATGGCTACACCTTC. Protein sequence: CASRLTGSYGYTF.

This sequence joins TRBV5-1 and TRBJ1-2, with 10 bases identical to TRBD1. The CDR3 contains 14 residues. Germline CDR1 is SGHRS and CDR2 is YFSETQ. The J segment lost 4 bases and the V segment lost 4 bases, leaving 4 bases of the junction unmatched. In DNA form, the CDR3 reads TGCGCCAGCAGCGACAGGGGGCTTGTCTATGGCTACACCTTC. Encoded protein: CASSDRGLVYGYTF.

The chain has TRBV5-1 and TRBJ2-5; 7 nucleotides agree with TRBD1. The CDR3 has 13 residues. Germline lookup yields CDR1 SGHRS and CDR2 YFSETQ. V shed 2 bases, J shed 4 bases, and the junction held 2 bases outside the gene matches. The CDR3 nucleotides are TGCGCCAGCAGCTTACAGGGGATAGAGACCCAGTACTTC. This codes for CASSLQGIETQYF.